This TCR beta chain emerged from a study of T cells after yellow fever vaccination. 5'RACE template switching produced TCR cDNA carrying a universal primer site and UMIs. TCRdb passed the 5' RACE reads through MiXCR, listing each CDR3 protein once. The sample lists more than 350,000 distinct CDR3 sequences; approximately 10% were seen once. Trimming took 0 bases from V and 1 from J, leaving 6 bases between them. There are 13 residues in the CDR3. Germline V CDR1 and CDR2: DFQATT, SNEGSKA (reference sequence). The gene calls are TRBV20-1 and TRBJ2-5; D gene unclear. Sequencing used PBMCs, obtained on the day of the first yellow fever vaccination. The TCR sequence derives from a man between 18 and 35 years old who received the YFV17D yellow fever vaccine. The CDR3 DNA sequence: TGCAGTGCTAGAGATCTTGCCCAAGAGACCCAGTACTTC. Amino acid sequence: CSARDLAQETQYF.